Listed here are 15 T cell receptor beta chains from one sample, sequenced in a study of T cell clones after liver transplantation. Assay: immunoSEQ multiplex PCR; the TCRdb copy retains only in-frame clones and omits some. Of about 120,000 clones listed, about nine tenths are singletons. Sequences were derived from CD4+ T cells from blood, sampled 12 months after liver transplant. Every receptor here comes from a human patient who received a liver transplant. Some T cells here may be from the graft donor.

CDR3 sequence: CASSLIAITASYEQYF. The CDR3 DNA sequence: TGTGCCAGCAGCTTAATAGCTATTACGGCCTCCTACGAGCAGTACTTC. The J gene is TRBJ2-7, the V gene TRBV7-3; D gene uncertain. The CDR3 length is 16 residues. V lost 1 base and J 0 bases, leaving 13 bases between the germline ends. Germline V lookup: CDR1 SGHTA, CDR2 FQGTGA.

The rearrangement links TRBV7-2 to TRBJ1-2; a weak D match, TRBD1 (5 bases). Germline V lookup: CDR1 SGHTA, CDR2 FQGNSA. Trimming removed 1 base at V and 4 bases at J, with 10 bases between. This CDR3 spans 14 amino acids. The CDR3 loop reads CASSLDRSFYGYTF. Written as DNA, the CDR3 is TGTGCCAGCAGCTTAGACAGGTCCTTCTATGGCTACACCTTC.

The chain is built from TRBV11-2 and TRBJ2-1; the D is unclear. CDR1 and CDR2 from the germline V gene are SGHAT and FQNNGV. Trimming stripped 0 bases from V and 10 bases from J, with 16 bases between. The CDR3 is 15 residues long. CDR3 nucleotides: TGTGCCAGCAGCTTAGAAGGTAGCCGGGTAGGGGAGCAGTTCTTC. This translates into CASSLEGSRVGEQFF.

The chain recombines TRBV5-4 with TRBJ1-1; D gene ambiguous. This CDR3 has 13 amino acids. Germline CDR1 and CDR2: SGHNT and YYREEE (reference sequence). V shed 2 bases and J shed 4 bases, with 9 bases lying between them. CDR3: CASSFDGSTEAFF. The CDR3 bases are TGTGCCAGCAGCTTCGATGGGTCCACTGAAGCTTTCTTT. The full variable domain, with the rest looked up from reference TRBV5-4 and TRBJ1-1, is ETGVTQSPTHLIKTRGQQVTLRCSSQSGHNTVSWYQQALGQGPQFIFQYYREEENGRGNFPPRFSGLQFPNYSSELNVNALELDDSALYLCASSFDGSTEAFFGQGTRLTVV.

The chain has TRBV5-1 and TRBJ2-5; 10 bases map to TRBD2. CDR1 SGHRS and CDR2 YFSETQ come from the germline V gene. This CDR3 comprises 14 residues. The V gene end was trimmed by 6 bases and the J gene end by 5 bases; junction bases not matched to a gene: 7. CDR3 sequence reads: CASTPQRGGETQYF. In DNA, the CDR3 is TGCGCCAGCACCCCCCAGCGGGGGGGGGAGACCCAGTACTTC.

The chain combines TRBV28 with TRBJ2-1; perhaps TRBD2 as D (6 bases). This CDR3 contains 12 residues. CDR1 and CDR2 (germline): MDHEN, SYDVKM. V lost 2 bases and J 9 bases, leaving 8 bases between the germline ends. The CDR3: CASSLPGGEQFF. CDR3 nucleotides: TGTGCCAGCAGTTTACCCGGGGGTGAGCAGTTCTTC.

V usage is TRBV5-4 and J usage is TRBJ1-1, with D possibly being TRBD1 (5 bases). With 4 bases removed from V and 7 bases from J, the gap between germline ends came to 23 bases. The CDR3 covers 16 residues. The germline V gene encodes CDR1 SGHNT and CDR2 YYREEE (reference sequence). Here the CDR3 DNA reads TGTGCCAGCAGCCCCTCCCAGGGCCTCTGGACTCGTGAAGCTTTCTTT. Translation: CASSPSQGLWTREAFF.

The chain recombines TRBV11-3 with TRBJ2-5; TRBD2 is a possible D gene (5 bases). Between the trimmed V and J ends, which lost 4 bases and 4 bases, there was a span of 10 bases. This CDR3 region has 13 residues. The germline CDR1 and CDR2 sequences are SGHNT and YENEEA. CDR3 protein: CASSSQRGETQYF. CDR3 DNA: TGTGCCAGCAGCTCACAACGGGGAGAGACCCAGTACTTC.

The J gene is TRBJ2-7, the V gene TRBV30; D possibly corresponds to TRBD2 (5 bases). CDR1 is GTSNPN, CDR2 SVGIG, per germline (reference sequence). This CDR3 contains 13 residues. Deletions cut 0 bases from V and 6 bases from J, with 12 bases between. The CDR3 reads CAWSVRLAAEQYF. CDR3 in DNA: TGTGCCTGGAGTGTTAGGCTAGCAGCCGAGCAGTACTTC.

This chain joins TRBV7-3 and TRBJ2-1; weak D call: TRBD2 (6 bases). CDR1 is SGHTA and CDR2 is FQGTGA in the germline V gene. V was pared by 5 bases and J by 5 bases, with 13 bases between. The CDR3 contains 14 residues. The CDR3 nucleotides are TGTGCCAGCAGCCCGCGGGGACCCAACAATGAGCAGTTCTTC. Encoded protein: CASSPRGPNNEQFF.

This clone was detected only a few times. V is TRBV10-1 and J is TRBJ2-2; D unresolved. Trimming removed 0 bases at V and 5 bases at J, with 4 bases between. This CDR3 has 13 residues. Germline-derived CDR1 and CDR2 are WNHNN and SYGVQD (reference sequence). CDR3 coding DNA: TGCGCCAGCAGTGAGTCTCTTACCGGGGAGCTGTTTTTT. Translating gives CASSESLTGELFF.

This clone appeared many times. The chain links TRBV27 to TRBJ2-7; TRBD1 is a possible D gene (6 bases). The V end was cut by 5 bases, the J end by 2 bases, with 22 bases between. The CDR3 is 17 residues long. CDR1 is MNHEY and CDR2 is SMNVEV in the germline V gene (reference sequence). This chain's CDR3 is CASSRRATDSHTYEQYF. The CDR3 DNA reads TGTGCCAGCAGTCGCAGAGCTACGGACAGTCACACCTACGAGCAGTACTTC.

This clone was seen only a few times. The V gene is TRBV29-1, the J gene TRBJ2-5; no firm D call. V was pared by 3 bases and J by 4 bases, with 12 bases between. The CDR3 consists of 13 residues. The germline gives CDR1 SQVTM, CDR2 ANQGSEA. The DNA of the CDR3 is TGCAGCGTTGACCTGGTACTCGGAGAGACCCAGTACTTC. Translating gives CSVDLVLGETQYF.

In its sample, this clone was seen once. The genes are TRBV5-6 and TRBJ1-4; D remains unclear. This CDR3 has 13 amino acids. Germline lookup yields CDR1 SGHDT and CDR2 YYEEEE. V dropped 4 bases and J dropped 7 bases, with 11 bases sitting between them. This chain's CDR3 is CASSAARGEKLFF. The CDR3 bases are TGTGCCAGCAGCGCTGCCCGGGGTGAAAAACTGTTTTTT.

The chain recombines TRBV29-1 with TRBJ2-1; TRBD1 agrees at 8 bases. Germline-derived CDR1 and CDR2 are SQVTM and ANQGSEA. This CDR3 comprises 14 residues. Trimming at V came to 6 bases and at J to 4 bases, leaving 8 bases not matched to a gene. CDR3 coding DNA: TGCAGCGTGGTGACAGGGGTCTTTTACAATGAGCAGTTCTTC. Protein sequence: CSVVTGVFYNEQFF.